Listed below are T cell receptor beta chains from one sample, sequenced in a study of T cell repertoires in cytomegalovirus infection. TCRdb processed the reads anew with MiXCR; each CDR3 protein has one entry. The sample records 150,000 or so distinct CDR3 sequences, around a quarter being singletons. The sequencing input was PBMCs. The receptors come from a human donor in good health (CMV status not recorded). Some clones in this sample may be carry-over from other donors' samples. Each CDR3 is given with its conserved first and last residue. Each record gives: D gene, J gene, clone size, V gene, CDR3 DNA, CDR3 protein. The D gene is left open where the match is weak. Clone size is given for some rows only: seen once, a few or many times, or a class if the clone is expanded.

TRBD1,TRBJ1-5,few,TRBV28,TGTGCCAGCACAAGGGACAGGGCAAATCAGCCCCAGCATTTT,CASTRDRANQPQHF
-,TRBJ2-2,many,TRBV28,TGTGCCAGCAGTTTACAGGGGAAGGCGAACACCGGGGAGCTGTTTTTT,CASSLQGKANTGELFF
-,TRBJ2-5,-,TRBV20-1,TGCAGTGCTAGTCTGGGGGGAGTTCCCCAGTACTTC,CSASLGGVPQYF
-,TRBJ1-6,few,TRBV28,TGTGCCAGCAGTTTACGGGGAATTTCACCCCTCCACTTT,CASSLRGISPLHF
TRBD2,TRBJ2-1,many,TRBV4-2,TGTGCCAGCAGCCAAGAGACGGGGGGGCCCAATGAGCAGTTCTTC,CASSQETGGPNEQFF
TRBD2,TRBJ2-3,-,TRBV6-6,TGTGCCAGCAGAGTAGCGGGAGGTAACACAGATACGCAGTATTTT,CASRVAGGNTDTQYF
-,TRBJ1-6,few,TRBV6-1,TGTGCCAGCACCGACCCGCCAGTCCCCGCGAGTTCACCCCTCCACTTT,CASTDPPVPASSPLHF
-,TRBJ2-5,few,TRBV7-3,TGTGCCAGCAGCCCTTTGGGCGACTTGGGGGAGACCCAGTACTTC,CASSPLGDLGETQYF
-,TRBJ1-4,-,TRBV28,TGTGCCAGCAGTTTACCTGGAAAGGGAGCAACTAATGAAAAACTGTTTTTT,CASSLPGKGATNEKLFF
-,TRBJ1-2,many,TRBV7-2,TGTGCCAGCAGTCTCGTGTGGGGAGATTATGGCTACACCTTC,CASSLVWGDYGYTF
TRBD1,TRBJ1-6,few,TRBV4-1,TGCGCCAGCAGCTCCCGGGACAGGGATAATTCACCCCTCCACTTT,CASSSRDRDNSPLHF
-,TRBJ1-4,-,TRBV6-5,TGTGCCAGCAGACCTACAGGTGCAACTAATGAAAAACTGTTTTTT,CASRPTGATNEKLFF
TRBD1,TRBJ1-1,many,TRBV28,TGTGCCAGCAGCAAAACCGGGACAGGGGGCCCCTTTGCGGGGGGCACTGAAGCTTTCTTT,CASSKTGTGGPFAGGTEAFF
TRBD1,TRBJ2-7,-,TRBV5-6,TGTGCCAGCAGCTTTAGGACAGGGGTATACGAGCAGTACTTC,CASSFRTGVYEQYF
TRBD1,TRBJ2-3,-,TRBV5-1,TGCGCCACCTCGGACAGGGTCGGCACAGATACGCAGTATTTT,CATSDRVGTDTQYF
-,TRBJ1-4,-,TRBV7-9,TGTGCCAGCAGCTCGAGCACCCCGTTAAGGGGTGAAAAACTGTTTTTT,CASSSSTPLRGEKLFF
-,TRBJ1-1,-,TRBV4-3,TGCGCCAGCAGCCCAGAGATGTCAGGGAACACTGAAGCTTTCTTT,CASSPEMSGNTEAFF
TRBD2,TRBJ2-1,-,TRBV28,TGTGCCAGCAGCGCTGAGCGGGAGGAGGCCAATGAGCAGTTCTTC,CASSAEREEANEQFF
TRBD1,TRBJ1-3,few,TRBV12-3/TRBV12-4,TGTGCCAGCCCGGGGGGACAGGAAGGAAACACCATATATTTT,CASPGGQEGNTIYF
TRBD2,TRBJ2-1,few,TRBV20-1,TGCAGTGCTGAGCGGGGGGGCTACAATGAGCAGTTCTTC,CSAERGGYNEQFF
-,TRBJ2-3,many,TRBV7-2,TGTGCCAGCAGCTTAGATCAGGGTTCCCCTAGCACAGATACGCAGTATTTT,CASSLDQGSPSTDTQYF
-,TRBJ1-1,-,TRBV6-6,TGTGCCAGCAGTTCAAGGACGGACGAGGCTTTCTTT,CASSSRTDEAFF
TRBD2,TRBJ2-1,-,TRBV19,TGTGCCAGTAGTCGAGGGACTAGCGGGGCTAGCTCCTACAATGAGCAGTTCTTC,CASSRGTSGASSYNEQFF
-,TRBJ2-5,few,TRBV9,TGTGCCAGCAGCGTCGACGATGGGACTCTTCGAGGGGAGACCCAGTACTTC,CASSVDDGTLRGETQYF
TRBD2,TRBJ2-5,many,TRBV7-2,TGTGCCAGCAGCTTAGGAGAGAGCGGGAGGGGTGAGACCCAGTACTTC,CASSLGESGRGETQYF
-,TRBJ1-1,-,TRBV5-6,TGTGCCAGCAGCTTGGGGGACCAGGGGAACACTGAAGCTTTCTTT,CASSLGDQGNTEAFF
-,TRBJ2-1,-,TRBV30,TGTGCCTGGACCCCGCGCGCTAACAATGAGCAGTTCTTC,CAWTPRANNEQFF
TRBD1,TRBJ2-3,-,TRBV12-3/TRBV12-4,TGTGCCAGCAGCTACAGGGGGTCTAGCACAGATACGCAGTATTTT,CASSYRGSSTDTQYF
-,TRBJ2-3,few,TRBV2,TGTGCCAGCAGAATTGGGACATCAGGAGCAGATACGCAGTATTTT,CASRIGTSGADTQYF
-,TRBJ1-2,-,TRBV2,TGTGCCAGCAATGGGGGTATAGAGGGCTACACCTTC,CASNGGIEGYTF
-,TRBJ1-2,many,TRBV28,TGTGCCAGCAGTTTAATAGGGCGCGGCTACACCTTC,CASSLIGRGYTF
TRBD1,TRBJ2-7,-,TRBV29-1,TGCAGCGTTGAATACGTAGGGGACAGGGGGCCTGGCGAGCAGTACTTC,CSVEYVGDRGPGEQYF
-,TRBJ2-6,-,TRBV12-3/TRBV12-4,TGTGCCAGCAGTTTTAGCCCGAATCCTGGGGCCAACGTCCTGACTTTC,CASSFSPNPGANVLTF
-,TRBJ1-5,-,TRBV2,TGTGCCAGCAGTGTGCAGGCCTGGGGCAATCAGCCCCAGCATTTT,CASSVQAWGNQPQHF
TRBD1,TRBJ1-1,once,TRBV2,TGTGCCAGCAGTAACCCGGGACAGGGGATGAACACTGAAGCTTTCTTT,CASSNPGQGMNTEAFF
TRBD2,TRBJ2-1,many,TRBV7-8,TGTGCCAGCAGCTCAAGGCGGCTAGCGGGAGGGCCCAATGAGCAGTTCTTC,CASSSRRLAGGPNEQFF
-,TRBJ2-7,-,TRBV11-2,TGTGCCAGCAGCCCTGTGGGCTACGAGCAGTACTTC,CASSPVGYEQYF
TRBD2,TRBJ2-1,few,TRBV7-9,TGTGCCAGCAGCGGGATGAAGGGACTAGCGGGAGTCAATGAGCAGTTCTTC,CASSGMKGLAGVNEQFF
-,TRBJ1-5,few,TRBV7-9,TGTGCCAGCAGCTTATCGAACGCCCAGCCCCAGCATTTT,CASSLSNAQPQHF
-,TRBJ2-1,many,TRBV7-4,TGTGCCAGCAGCTTAGCGGGGGCTTACAATGAGCAGTTCTTC,CASSLAGAYNEQFF
TRBD1,TRBJ2-7,few,TRBV6-6,TGTGCCAGCAGTTACTCGGCAGGGGGTGTGTACGAGCAGTACTTC,CASSYSAGGVYEQYF
TRBD2,TRBJ2-2,many,TRBV7-6,TGTGCCAGCAGTCTAGCGGATCGTAACACCGGGGAGCTGTTTTTT,CASSLADRNTGELFF
-,TRBJ1-2,-,TRBV6-5,TGTGCCAGCAGTTACTCGGAAAGGTCAGGCTACACCTTC,CASSYSERSGYTF
TRBD2,TRBJ2-2,-,TRBV5-4,TGTGCCAGCAGCTTGCCGGGACTAGCGAGTTCGAACACCGGGGAGCTGTTTTTT,CASSLPGLASSNTGELFF
TRBD1,TRBJ2-2,-,TRBV28,TGTGCCAGCAGTGTGACAGGGGGCAACACCGGGGAGCTGTTTTTT,CASSVTGGNTGELFF
-,TRBJ2-2,few,TRBV12-3/TRBV12-4,TGTGCCAGCAGGGGCAGCGGGGAGCTGTTTTTT,CASRGSGELFF
-,TRBJ2-1,-,TRBV28,TGTGCCAGCAGTTTCGGCGGGACGAGGCGTGAGCAGTTCTTC,CASSFGGTRREQFF
-,TRBJ2-5,many,TRBV7-2,TGTGCCAGCAGCCGAAGGGCGCGAGAGACCCAGTACTTC,CASSRRARETQYF
TRBD2,TRBJ2-7,few,TRBV9,TGTGCCAGCAGCGTAGGTGGGGGGGGTAGCTACGAGCAGTACTTC,CASSVGGGGSYEQYF
-,TRBJ1-1,few,TRBV29-1,TGCAGCGGGGCTCAAAACACTGAAGCTTTCTTT,CSGAQNTEAFF
TRBD1,TRBJ1-2,few,TRBV27,TGTGCCAGCAGTCGGGACAGCCTTGATGGCTACACCTTC,CASSRDSLDGYTF
-,TRBJ1-2,few,TRBV7-3,TGTGCCAGCAGCCTGCCGGGGGACTATGGCTACACCTTC,CASSLPGDYGYTF